A selection of T cell receptor beta chains follows, all from one sample in a study of shared clonotypes between healthy human individuals. Profiling relied on immunoSEQ multiplex PCR, and the TCRdb table lists in-frame clones only, not all of them. The sample consists of under 750,000 clones, around 77% of them appearing once. Input material: memory CD4+ T cells sorted from blood. These receptors all come from a woman aged 25-40 years in good health. CDR3s include the opening cysteine and the closing phenylalanine or tryptophan. The D gene is left open where the match is weak. Expanded clones get a size class; other rows say once, few or many, or leave the size out.

cdr3_nt cdr3_aa clone_size j_call d_call v_call
TGTGCCAGCAGCTCCCCTCCGGGACTCTACGAGCAGTACTTC CASSSPPGLYEQYF NA TRBJ2-7 NA TRBV28
TGTGCCAGCAGTGACCAGTTCGGGACAGGAACATCCAACTCCGACAATGAGCAGTTCTTC CASSDQFGTGTSNSDNEQFF once TRBJ2-1 TRBD1 TRBV2
TGTGCCAGCAGTTTTGAGGGACTAGCGAAGAATGAGCAGTTCTTC CASSFEGLAKNEQFF NA TRBJ2-1 TRBD2 TRBV27
TGTGCCAGCAGTTTCGGACAGGGGGCTGTAGATACGCAGTATTTT CASSFGQGAVDTQYF NA TRBJ2-3 TRBD1 TRBV28
TGCGCCAGCAGCTTAGGACTAGCGGGAGGTCTGGAGACCCAGTACTTC CASSLGLAGGLETQYF NA TRBJ2-5 TRBD2 TRBV5-1
TGCACCAGCAGCCCCCTCCAGACTAGCGGGTACCGCACAGATACGCAGTATTTT CTSSPLQTSGYRTDTQYF NA TRBJ2-3 NA TRBV1
TGTGCCAGCAGACTAGCGGCCTACGAGCAGTACTTC CASRLAAYEQYF NA TRBJ2-7 TRBD2 TRBV2
TGCGCCAGCAGCACTGGACCGGGAGGGGGAAACACTGAAGCTTTCTTT CASSTGPGGGNTEAFF few TRBJ1-1 NA TRBV5-1
TGCAGCGTGGGCGTGCGGGAGCACCACGAGCAGTACTTC CSVGVREHHEQYF NA TRBJ2-7 TRBD2 TRBV29-1
TGTGCCAGCAGGCGTAGCCTCCGGGACACCTTACGGGACACTGAAGCTTTCTTT CASRRSLRDTLRDTEAFF NA TRBJ1-1 NA TRBV2
TGCGCCAGCCGGGGGAGTCCAGATACGCAGTATTTT CASRGSPDTQYF few TRBJ2-3 NA TRBV5-1
TGTGCCAGCAGACCAACCACATACTCCTACGAGCAGTACTTC CASRPTTYSYEQYF NA TRBJ2-7 NA TRBV27
TGTGCCAGCAGTACTGGACAGGCTTACACAGATACGCAGTATTTT CASSTGQAYTDTQYF many TRBJ2-3 TRBD1 TRBV2
TGTGCCAGCAGTTTAGTTCAGAACACTGAAGCTTTCTTT CASSLVQNTEAFF NA TRBJ1-1 NA TRBV27
TGTGCCAGTAAGGAGAACGTAAACATCTATGGCTACACCTTC CASKENVNIYGYTF few TRBJ1-2 NA TRBV28
TGCAGCGTTGGAGGGAGCGGCGATGAGCAGTTCTTC CSVGGSGDEQFF NA TRBJ2-1 NA TRBV29-1
TGCGCCAGCAGCTTTCAACAGGCGAACACCGGGGAGCTGTTTTTT CASSFQQANTGELFF NA TRBJ2-2 NA TRBV5-1
TGTGCCAGCAGCTTACAGGGGATCGGCGATACGCAGTATTTT CASSLQGIGDTQYF NA TRBJ2-3 NA TRBV11-3
TGTGCCAGCAACCGACTAGCGGGAGGCCGAACTAGCACAGATACGCAGTATTTT CASNRLAGGRTSTDTQYF many TRBJ2-3 TRBD2 TRBV7-2
TGTGCCAGCAGTTCGCTCCGTGCGACAGGGGTGTACGAGCAGTACTTC CASSSLRATGVYEQYF NA TRBJ2-7 TRBD1 TRBV28
TGTGCCAGCTTCGCCAGACCAGAAAAACTGTTTTTT CASFARPEKLFF NA TRBJ1-4 NA TRBV18
TGTGCCACCAGCAGAGGTGGCTACGAGCAGTACTTC CATSRGGYEQYF few TRBJ2-7 NA TRBV15
TGTGCCAGCAGCCAGGGGGGAATGGGGACCCAGTACTTC CASSQGGMGTQYF NA TRBJ2-5 NA TRBV7-9
TGTGCCAGCTCATTAACCGGGACTAGCTTCGGAGATACGCAGTATTTT CASSLTGTSFGDTQYF once TRBJ2-3 TRBD2 TRBV18
TGTGCCAGTAGCCCTTCGGGGAGAGAGACCCAGTACTTC CASSPSGRETQYF few TRBJ2-5 NA TRBV19
TGCGCCAGCAGCCCAGAAAGCGGTCCTAACTATGGCTACACCTTC CASSPESGPNYGYTF NA TRBJ1-2 NA TRBV4-1
TGTGCCAGCAGTTTAGGCTCTAGCTGGGCACACAATGAGCAGTTCTTC CASSLGSSWAHNEQFF NA TRBJ2-1 NA TRBV27
TGTGCCAGCAACCACAGGGCAAATGAAAAACTGTTTTTT CASNHRANEKLFF NA TRBJ1-4 NA TRBV6-1
TGCGCCAGCAGGGATCTTAAGACAGGTCACGCTTTCTTT CASRDLKTGHAFF NA TRBJ1-1 NA TRBV5-1
TGCGCCAGCAGCGGAGGACTAGCGGGATTCTCCTACGAGCAGTACTTC CASSGGLAGFSYEQYF NA TRBJ2-7 TRBD2 TRBV5-1
TGTGCCAGCAGTCCTCCGGACAGGTTACTAGTGGGGGAGCAGTACTTC CASSPPDRLLVGEQYF NA TRBJ2-7 TRBD1 TRBV28
TGTGCCAGCTCACCAGGGACAGGGGATTATCAGCCCCAGCATTTT CASSPGTGDYQPQHF NA TRBJ1-5 TRBD1 TRBV18
TGTGCCAGCAGCTTGGACAGGGGGCAGGAGACCCAGTACTTC CASSLDRGQETQYF NA TRBJ2-5 TRBD1 TRBV7-2
TGTGCCAGCAGCAACCCGGGACAGACATCCACCTTC CASSNPGQTSTF NA TRBJ1-2 TRBD1 TRBV7-6
TGTGCCAGCACCGTTGACAGGAATTGGTACGAGCAGTACTTC CASTVDRNWYEQYF NA TRBJ2-7 NA TRBV7-9
TGTGCCAGCAGTGCTAAGACAGGGGGCACCACCGGGGAGCTGTTTTTT CASSAKTGGTTGELFF NA TRBJ2-2 TRBD1 TRBV25-1
TGTGCCAGCGGTACGGCGGGAGAGATAGAGACCCAGTACTTC CASGTAGEIETQYF NA TRBJ2-5 TRBD2 TRBV7-9
TGTGCCAGCAGCAGGGAGGGCAGAAACTATGGCTACACCTTC CASSREGRNYGYTF NA TRBJ1-2 NA TRBV6-1
TGTGCCAGCAGCTTAGATGGGGGGTCTAACTATGGCTACACCTTC CASSLDGGSNYGYTF once TRBJ1-2 NA TRBV27